What follows are 32 T cell receptor beta chains derived from one specimen sequenced in a study of T-cell reconstitution after alpha-beta-depleted transplantation in children. A TCRbeta library incorporating unique molecular identifiers was prepared. TCRdb recomputed calls from the PCR reads with MiXCR, one row per CDR3 protein. The profile shows about 440,000 distinct CDR3 sequences, 43% of them singletons. The source material was PBMCs, sampled before TCRalphabeta/CD19-depleted stem cell transplant. Source of these receptors: a girl aged 2-15 years with aplastic anemia, due to receive a stem cell transplant.

The chain couples TRBV27 to TRBJ1-3; D not certain. The CDR3 contains 12 residues. CDR1 MNHEY and CDR2 SMNVEV come from the germline V gene (reference sequence). Deletions cut 8 bases from V and 3 bases from J, with 8 bases between. This CDR3 reads CASGFLGNTIYF. DNA for the CDR3: TGTGCCAGCGGGTTTCTTGGAAACACCATATATTTT.

The V call is TRBV28, the J call TRBJ2-7, with D uncertain. Trimming removed 4 bases from V and 7 bases from J, with 23 bases in between. The germline CDR1 and CDR2 sequences are MDHEN and SYDVKM. The CDR3 contains 16 residues. CDR3 amino acids: CASSSKTSILGLEQYF. Written as DNA, the CDR3 is TGTGCCAGCAGTTCAAAGACATCGATATTAGGATTAGAGCAGTACTTC.

This clonotype occurred a few times. The rearrangement joins TRBV7-9 to TRBJ1-5; maybe TRBD1 (5 bases). The CDR3 contains 15 residues. Between the trimmed V and J ends, which lost 1 base and 6 bases, there was a span of 13 bases. CDR1 is SEHNR, CDR2 FQNEAQ, per germline (reference sequence). CDR3 region: CASSLGAGYGQPQHF. DNA for the CDR3: TGTGCCAGCAGCTTAGGAGCAGGGTACGGTCAGCCCCAGCATTTT.

This clonotype was seen only a few times. The genes are TRBV15 and TRBJ2-5, with D unresolved. The V end was cut by 0 bases, the J end by 5 bases, with 7 bases between. Germline lookup yields CDR1 LNHNV and CDR2 YYDKDF (reference sequence). This CDR3 contains 13 residues. CDR3 sequence: CATSRDGVETQYF. The CDR3 DNA reads TGTGCCACCAGCAGAGATGGGGTGGAGACCCAGTACTTC.

The chain uses TRBV9 and TRBJ1-5; 8 positions match TRBD1. The germline V gene encodes CDR1 SGDLS and CDR2 YYNGEE. The length of the CDR3 is 14 residues. The junction had 6 bases not matched to a gene; V was cut back by 3 bases and J by 7 bases. For the CDR3, the DNA is TGTGCCAGCAGCGCCTCAGGGGGCGCGCAGCCCCAGCATTTT. It is translated as CASSASGGAQPQHF. Full variable domain (missing parts from reference TRBV9 and TRBJ1-5): DSGVTQTPKHLITATGQRVTLRCSPRSGDLSVYWYQQSLDQGLQFLIQYYNGEERAKGNILERFSAQQFPDLHSELNLSSLELGDSALYFCASSASGGAQPQHFGDGTRLSIL.

This chain uses TRBV6-1 with TRBJ2-5, with 8 bases that match TRBD2. V shed 0 bases, J shed 5 bases, and the junction held 5 bases outside the gene matches. The germline gives CDR1 MNHNS, CDR2 SASEGT. The length of the CDR3 is 15 residues. CDR3 sequence reads: CASSEAGREVETQYF. The CDR3 DNA reads as TGTGCCAGCAGTGAAGCGGGGCGGGAGGTGGAGACCCAGTACTTC.

There are many counts of this clonotype. The chain uses TRBV20-1 and TRBJ2-1; 7 nucleotides match TRBD2. The CDR3 is made up of 13 amino acids. V was clipped by 6 bases and J by 3 bases; unmatched bases: 5. CDR1 and CDR2 from the germline V gene are DFQATT and SNEGSKA (reference sequence). The CDR3: CSASLALYNEQFF. The CDR3 coding sequence is TGCAGTGCATCACTAGCGCTCTACAATGAGCAGTTCTTC.

This clonotype was seen a handful of times. V and J are TRBV7-3 and TRBJ2-3; possibly TRBD2 for D (6 bases). V shed 6 bases and J shed 0 bases, with 10 bases lying between them. Germline values: CDR1 SGHTA, CDR2 FQGTGA. The CDR3 sequence is 14 residues long. CDR3 DNA: TGTGCCAGCAGTTCTGGGGGGAGCACAGATACGCAGTATTTT. This encodes CASSSGGSTDTQYF. The full variable domain, rest sourced from reference TRBV7-3 and TRBJ2-3, is GAGVSQTPSNKVTEKGKYVELRCDPISGHTALYWYRQSLGQGPEFLIYFQGTGAADDSGLPNDRFFAVRPEGSVSTLKIQRTERGDSAVYLCASSSGGSTDTQYFGPGTRLTVL.

This clonotype was detected a few times. CDR3 sequence reads: CASSKGGVATQGHGYTF. The DNA for the CDR3 is TGTGCCAGCAGCAAAGGAGGAGTTGCCACGCAGGGACATGGCTACACCTTC. The V and J genes are TRBV7-9 and TRBJ1-2, with D perhaps TRBD1 (5 bases). CDR3 length: 17 residues. Germline V gene sequence: CDR1 SEHNR, CDR2 FQNEAQ (reference sequence). Trimming pared 5 bases from V and 6 bases from J, leaving 25 bases between.

The chain recombines TRBV27 with TRBJ1-1; 9 bases match TRBD1. Per the germline V gene, CDR1 is MNHEY and CDR2 is SMNVEV (reference sequence). The V gene end was trimmed by 6 bases and the J gene end by 1 base; junction bases not matched to a gene: 12. The CDR3 spans 17 residues. DNA for the CDR3: TGTGCCAGCAGGAGACAGGGGGGAAGTTTCGGGAACACTGAAGCTTTCTTT. Protein product: CASRRQGGSFGNTEAFF.

CDR3 amino acids: CASSLVSGPYNEQFF. The CDR3 DNA is TGCGCCAGCAGCTTGGTGTCAGGACCCTACAATGAGCAGTTCTTC. The J gene is TRBJ2-1, the V gene TRBV5-1; D is unclear. V lost 0 bases to trimming and J lost 2 bases, with 9 bases between them. Germline CDR1 and CDR2: SGHRS and YFSETQ. The CDR3 contains 15 residues.

This chain links TRBV5-1 with TRBJ2-3; 16 positions match TRBD2. CDR3 length: 14 amino acids. J lost 4 bases, V lost 7 bases, and 0 bases had no gene match. CDR1 is SGHRS, CDR2 YFSETQ, per germline. CDR3 DNA sequence: TGCGCCAGCGGGACTAGCGGGGGGGCAGATACGCAGTATTTT. It codes for CASGTSGGADTQYF.

There are a few counts of this clonotype. V is TRBV5-6 and J is TRBJ1-2; 7 bases map to TRBD1. CDR1 SGHDT and CDR2 YYEEEE come from the germline V gene. The length of the CDR3 is 13 residues. V lost 2 bases and J lost 7; bases outside the gene matches: 5. CDR3 amino acids: CASSFSRGAGYTF. The CDR3 DNA reads TGTGCCAGCAGCTTCAGCAGGGGGGCTGGCTACACCTTC.

Many counts were recorded for this clonotype. The J gene is TRBJ2-3, the V gene TRBV11-2, with D perhaps TRBD1 (5 bases). The CDR3 covers 14 residues. CDR1 and CDR2 from the germline V gene are SGHAT and FQNNGV. Deletions cut 0 bases from V and 7 bases from J, with 11 bases between. CDR3 in amino acids: CASSLEAGQHTQYF. The DNA of the CDR3 is TGTGCCAGCAGCTTAGAAGCAGGACAACATACGCAGTATTTT.

This clonotype was observed at least ten times. The chain is built from TRBV2 and TRBJ2-1, with TRBD1 matching 10 bases. There are 15 residues in the CDR3. The V segment lost 4 bases and the J segment 8 bases; nucleotides outside the gene matches: 8. The germline CDR1 and CDR2 sequences are SNHLY and FYNNEI. The CDR3 region has the DNA TGTGCCAGCAGTGGGTTCGGACAGGGGGTAGATGAGCAGTTCTTC. Its protein product is CASSGFGQGVDEQFF. The full variable domain, with the rest looked up from reference TRBV2 and TRBJ2-1, is EPEVTQTPSHQVTQMGQEVILRCVPISNHLYFYWYRQILGQKVEFLVSFYNNEISEKSEIFDDQFSVERPDGSNFTLKIRSTKLEDSAMYFCASSGFGQGVDEQFFGPGTRLTVL.

The chain uses TRBV11-2 and TRBJ2-1, with TRBD2 matching 10 bases. V lost 5 bases and J lost 5; bases outside the gene matches: 6. Germline loops: CDR1 SGHAT, CDR2 FQNNGV. The CDR3 loop spans 15 amino acids. The CDR3 loop reads CASSRGTSADNEQFF. CDR3 DNA: TGTGCCAGCAGCCGCGGGACTAGCGCGGACAATGAGCAGTTCTTC.

The V gene is TRBV7-2, the J gene TRBJ1-2; D is perhaps TRBD1 (6 bases). There are 13 residues in the CDR3. CDR1 and CDR2 from the germline V gene are SGHTA and FQGNSA. Trimming took off 2 bases at V and 6 bases at J, with 10 bases between the two ends. DNA of the CDR3: TGTGCCAGCAGCTTAAGGCCAGGGGATGGCTACACCTTC. Residues: CASSLRPGDGYTF.

V is TRBV24-1 and J is TRBJ1-5, with D possibly being TRBD1 (5 bases). Germline values: CDR1 KGHDR, CDR2 SFDVKD. The CDR3 covers 14 residues. V was shortened by 2 bases and J by 6 bases, with 10 bases between the two germline ends. The CDR3 DNA reads as TGTGCCACCAGTGATTCCAGGGTGGGTCAGCCCCAGCATTTT. Protein: CATSDSRVGQPQHF.

This rearrangement joins TRBV6-1 to TRBJ1-4; tentative D call: TRBD1 (5 bases). CDR1 is MNHNS and CDR2 is SASEGT in the germline V gene. Trimming pared 6 bases from V and 0 bases from J, leaving 8 bases between. The CDR3 runs to 14 residues. CDR3: CASREGSTNEKLFF. CDR3 coding DNA: TGTGCCAGCAGAGAGGGGTCAACTAATGAAAAACTGTTTTTT.

This clonotype was seen only a few times. The rearrangement links TRBV27 to TRBJ2-7, with D tentatively TRBD1 (5 bases). V shed 5 bases and J shed 3 bases, with 14 bases lying between them. The CDR3 runs to 14 residues. Germline CDR1 and CDR2: MNHEY and SMNVEV (reference sequence). CDR3 residues: CASSPKGPGYEQYF. For the CDR3, the DNA is TGTGCCAGCAGTCCTAAGGGGCCAGGCTACGAGCAGTACTTC.

The CDR3 region is CASSPRAAGVTGELFF. Written as DNA, the CDR3 is TGTGCCAGCAGCCCTCGGGCGGCAGGGGTCACCGGGGAGCTGTTTTTT. The chain links TRBV6-1 to TRBJ2-2, with D perhaps matching TRBD1 (6 bases). The CDR3 has 16 amino acids. Trimming cost V 6 bases and J 4 bases, with 18 bases left between them. CDR1 and CDR2 from the germline V gene are MNHNS and SASEGT.

This clonotype occurred a few times. V gene TRBV12-3 or TRBV12-4 combines with J gene TRBJ2-5; the D gene is possibly TRBD2 (6 bases). V shed 3 bases and J shed 4 bases, with 9 bases lying between them. The CDR3 loop spans 13 amino acids. The CDR3: CASSFSGVETQYF. The DNA of the CDR3 is TGTGCCAGCAGTTTTTCGGGGGTAGAGACCCAGTACTTC.

The chain joins TRBV7-2 to TRBJ2-1; the match to TRBD2 covers 12 bases. Per the germline V gene, CDR1 is SGHTA and CDR2 is FQGNSA. Trimming took 1 base from V and 6 from J; bases not matched to a gene: 7. This CDR3 region has 17 residues. Here the CDR3 reads CASSLGSLAGGRNEQFF. The CDR3 DNA reads as TGTGCCAGCAGCTTAGGTTCACTAGCGGGAGGCCGCAATGAGCAGTTCTTC.

This clonotype was observed a few times. The chain uses TRBV5-1 and TRBJ2-7, with D possibly matching TRBD2 (6 bases). This CDR3 comprises 14 residues. The V end was cut by 4 bases, the J end by 3 bases, with 14 bases between. CDR1 SGHRS and CDR2 YFSETQ come from the germline V gene. Here the CDR3 DNA reads TGCGCCAGCAGCCCCTCGGAGGGGAACTACGAGCAGTACTTC. This gives the protein CASSPSEGNYEQYF.

CDR3 protein: CSARRLAGMYNEQFF. In DNA form, the CDR3 reads TGCAGTGCTAGACGACTAGCGGGGATGTACAATGAGCAGTTCTTC. This chain links TRBV20-1 with TRBJ2-1; TRBD2 agrees at 11 bases. Per the germline V gene, CDR1 is DFQATT and CDR2 is SNEGSKA (reference sequence). CDR3 length equals 15 residues. Germline trimming cut 2 bases from V and 4 bases from J; bases unmatched to any gene: 4.

V usage is TRBV7-8 and J usage is TRBJ2-3, with 11 bases identical to TRBD2. V was clipped by 3 bases and J by 9 bases; unmatched bases: 11. Germline lookup yields CDR1 SGHVS and CDR2 FQNEAQ. This CDR3 has 16 residues. The CDR3 sequence is CASSFPSGRTSGTQYF. The CDR3 nucleotides are TGTGCCAGCAGCTTCCCTAGCGGGAGGACTTCAGGAACGCAGTATTTT.

This clonotype was seen a few times. The CDR3 spells CSVVRGANTGELFF. The CDR3 DNA reads TGCAGCGTTGTCCGGGGAGCGAACACCGGGGAGCTGTTTTTT. This chain links TRBV29-1 with TRBJ2-2, with TRBD2 as a possible D gene (5 bases). Trimming left V 4 bases short and J 0 bases short, with 9 bases between. The CDR3 loop spans 14 amino acids. Germline V gene data show CDR1 as SQVTM and CDR2 as ANQGSEA.

This sequence joins TRBV6-1 and TRBJ2-1; the match to TRBD1 covers 8 bases. With V trimmed by 6 bases and J by 9 bases, 13 bases remained unmatched. The CDR3 has 15 residues. CDR1 is MNHNS, CDR2 SASEGT, per germline. The DNA of the CDR3 is TGTGCCAGCAGCAAACCGGGACAGGTCATTGTTGAGCAGTTCTTC. Protein product: CASSKPGQVIVEQFF.

The chain employs TRBV11-2 and TRBJ2-7, with D possibly being TRBD2 (6 bases). CDR1 is SGHAT and CDR2 is FQNNGV in the germline V gene. Trimming removed 0 bases from V and 2 bases from J, with 8 bases in between. The length of the CDR3 is 14 residues. The CDR3 DNA reads as TGTGCCAGCAGCTTAGAGCGGGGTACCTACGAGCAGTACTTC. As protein: CASSLERGTYEQYF.

This clonotype is deemed medium-sized (0.01 to 0.1%). The chain links TRBV28 to TRBJ2-5; 11 nucleotides align to TRBD1. V lost 4 bases and J lost 4; bases outside the gene matches: 8. The CDR3 is made up of 16 amino acids. Germline V gene data show CDR1 as MDHEN and CDR2 as SYDVKM. In DNA, the CDR3 is TGTGCCAGCAGTTATTGGACAGGGGGCGATTTAGAGACCCAGTACTTC. It encodes CASSYWTGGDLETQYF.

The rearrangement joins TRBV5-1 to TRBJ2-7; TRBD1 might be the D (7 bases). Looked up from germline, CDR1 is SGHRS and CDR2 is YFSETQ. V dropped 2 bases and J dropped 2 bases, with 17 bases sitting between them. The CDR3 is 16 amino acids. For the CDR3, the DNA is TGCGCCAGCAGCTTACGGGGGACAGAATCTCCCTACGAGCAGTACTTC. Its translation is CASSLRGTESPYEQYF.

The V gene is TRBV20-1, the J gene TRBJ1-1; D is ambiguous. Germline CDR1 DFQATT, CDR2 SNEGSKA (reference sequence). The CDR3 covers 14 residues. V lost 0 bases, J lost 6 bases, and 14 bases lay in between. The DNA of the CDR3 is TGCAGTGCTAGAGATCTTGGCGGTGGCGCTGAAGCTTTCTTT. Translated, it gives CSARDLGGGAEAFF.